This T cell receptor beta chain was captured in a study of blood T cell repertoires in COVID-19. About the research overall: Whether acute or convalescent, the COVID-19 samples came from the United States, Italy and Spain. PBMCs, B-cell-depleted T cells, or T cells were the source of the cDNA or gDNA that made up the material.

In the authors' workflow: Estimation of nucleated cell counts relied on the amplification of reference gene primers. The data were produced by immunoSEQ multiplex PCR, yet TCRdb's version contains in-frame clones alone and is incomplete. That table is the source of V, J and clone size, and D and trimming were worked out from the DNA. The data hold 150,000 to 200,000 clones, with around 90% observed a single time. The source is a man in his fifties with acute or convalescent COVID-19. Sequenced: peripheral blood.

The CDR3 bases are TGTGCCAGCAGCTCGGGACAGGGGATGGAGACCCAGTACTTC. Its protein product is CASSSGQGMETQYF. The chain joins TRBV27 to TRBJ2-5, with 10 bases identical to TRBD1. Per the germline V gene, CDR1 is MNHEY and CDR2 is SMNVEV (reference sequence). This CDR3 has 14 amino acids. Losses at the gene ends were 6 bases for V and 5 bases for J; bases not matched to a gene: 6.